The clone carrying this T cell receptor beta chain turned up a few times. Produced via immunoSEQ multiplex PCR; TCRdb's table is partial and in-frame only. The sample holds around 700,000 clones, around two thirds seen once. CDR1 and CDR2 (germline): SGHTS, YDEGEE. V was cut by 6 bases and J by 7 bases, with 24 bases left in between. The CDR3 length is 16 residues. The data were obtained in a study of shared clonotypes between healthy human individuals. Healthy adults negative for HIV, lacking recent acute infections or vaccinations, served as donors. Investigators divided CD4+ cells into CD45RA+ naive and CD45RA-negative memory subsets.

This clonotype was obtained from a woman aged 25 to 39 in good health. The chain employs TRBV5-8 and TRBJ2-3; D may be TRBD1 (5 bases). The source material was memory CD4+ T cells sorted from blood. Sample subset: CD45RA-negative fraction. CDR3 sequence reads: CASIRARGTMGYTQYF. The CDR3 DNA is TGTGCCAGCATCCGCGCTAGGGGAACAATGGGATATACGCAGTATTTT.